These 23 T cell receptor beta chains share one sample of origin, sequenced in a study of neoadjuvant anti-PD-1 for oral cavity cancer. The method was immunoSEQ multiplex PCR; TCRdb's version includes in-frame clones alone and lacks a portion of them. There are about 14,000 clones in the sample; around two thirds occur only once, and under 3.5% lies in the top ten. The sequencing used PBMCs, collected before nivolumab (anti-PD-1) treatment. These receptors originate from a person between 35 and 79 years old with oral cavity squamous cell carcinoma.

V gene TRBV7-8 combines with J gene TRBJ1-4; the D is unclear. CDR3 length equals 15 residues. The V gene lost 1 base and the J gene lost 8 bases, with 14 bases spanning the gap. Germline CDR1 and CDR2: SGHVS and FQNEAQ. The CDR3 loop reads CASSLVGKEREKLFF. CDR3 nucleotides: TGTGCCAGCAGCTTAGTTGGCAAGGAAAGAGAAAAACTGTTTTTT. Full variable domain (rest looked up from reference TRBV7-8 and TRBJ1-4): GAGVSQSPRYKVAKRGQDVALRCDPISGHVSLFWYQQALGQGPEFLTYFQNEAQLDKSGLPSDRFFAERPEGSVSTLKIQRTQQEDSAVYLCASSLVGKEREKLFFGSGTQLSVL.

This clone was counted once. The genes are TRBV2 and TRBJ2-1; 7 bases line up with TRBD2. CDR3 size: 14 residues. V gave up 6 bases and J gave up 7 bases; unmatched junction bases: 9. Germline loops: CDR1 SNHLY, CDR2 FYNNEI. CDR3 sequence (DNA): TGTGCCAGCAGGTGGCGACTAGCACAGAATGAGCAGTTCTTC. The encoded protein is CASRWRLAQNEQFF.

The CDR3 spells CASSIGISSDTGELFF. CDR3 nucleotides: TGTGCCAGTAGTATCGGGATTTCCTCGGACACCGGGGAGCTGTTTTTT. V usage is TRBV19 and J usage is TRBJ2-2; maybe TRBD2 (5 bases). Germline V lookup: CDR1 LNHDA, CDR2 SQIVND (reference sequence). CDR3 length: 16 residues. Trimming removed 3 bases at V and 3 bases at J, with 14 bases between.

This chain uses TRBV7-8 with TRBJ2-4, with unresolved D. V lost 5 bases to trimming and J lost 0 bases, with 14 bases between them. CDR1 is SGHVS, CDR2 FQNEAQ, per germline. This CDR3 has 16 amino acids. CDR3 nucleotide sequence: TGTGCCAGCAGCCCCCGGCGCCTTTTAGCCAAAAACATTCAGTACTTC. Translated, it gives CASSPRRLLAKNIQYF.

V is TRBV2 and J is TRBJ2-1; TRBD2 matches 10 bases. Unmatched junction bases numbered 7, after V lost 6 bases and J lost 5 bases. The germline V gene encodes CDR1 SNHLY and CDR2 FYNNEI. The CDR3 runs to 15 residues. CDR3 region: CASSQILAGNNEQFF. In DNA form, the CDR3 reads TGTGCCAGCAGCCAGATACTAGCGGGAAACAATGAGCAGTTCTTC.

This clone was recorded a few times. The chain couples TRBV14 to TRBJ2-1; D unclear. This CDR3 is 15 amino acids long. CDR1 and CDR2 from the germline V gene are SGHDN and FVKESK. V lost 3 bases, J lost 3 bases, and 12 bases lay in between. The chain's CDR3 is CASSHTRSFYNEQFF. CDR3 DNA sequence: TGTGCCAGCAGCCACACCAGGTCCTTCTACAATGAGCAGTTCTTC.

This clone turned up a few times. This chain links TRBV28 with TRBJ2-7; TRBD2 might be the D (5 bases). Germline lookup yields CDR1 MDHEN and CDR2 SYDVKM. Trimming took off 7 bases at V and 0 bases at J, with 16 bases between the two ends. The CDR3 covers 15 residues. Here the CDR3 reads CASTSNSALSYEQYF. The CDR3 nucleotides are TGTGCCAGCACCTCGAATAGCGCCCTCTCCTACGAGCAGTACTTC.

This clone has a handful of counts. This chain joins TRBV11-2 and TRBJ1-2, with a weak D call TRBD1 (6 bases). The CDR3 has 14 residues. Trimming took off 3 bases at V and 3 bases at J, with 11 bases between the two ends. Germline CDR1 is SGHAT and CDR2 is FQNNGV. CDR3 region: CASSFSRGDYGYTF. CDR3 DNA: TGTGCCAGCAGCTTTTCCAGGGGTGACTATGGCTACACCTTC.

This chain links TRBV5-1 with TRBJ2-3, with a tentative D call TRBD2 (6 bases). Per germline, CDR1 SGHRS and CDR2 YFSETQ. With 2 bases removed from V and 4 bases from J, the gap between germline ends came to 8 bases. The CDR3 spans 13 residues. CDR3 amino acids: CASSFPGADTQYF. CDR3 coding DNA: TGCGCCAGCAGCTTCCCGGGAGCAGATACGCAGTATTTT.

This rearrangement joins TRBV7-8 to TRBJ2-6; D uncertain. V lost 4 bases to trimming and J lost 2 bases, with 9 bases between them. Per germline, CDR1 SGHVS and CDR2 FQNEAQ. This CDR3 spans 15 amino acids. The CDR3 sequence: CASSSSLAGANVLTF. DNA for the CDR3: TGTGCCAGCAGCTCAAGTCTAGCTGGGGCCAACGTCCTGACTTTC.

V gene TRBV6-1 combines with J gene TRBJ2-4; 8 bases are a match to TRBD2. This CDR3 is 17 amino acids long. From germline, CDR1 is MNHNS and CDR2 SASEGT. The V gene end was trimmed by 2 bases and the J gene end by 0 bases; junction bases not matched to a gene: 6. The CDR3 loop is CASSEPDGRGAKNIQYF. The CDR3 region has the DNA TGTGCCAGCAGTGAACCTGACGGGAGGGGAGCCAAAAACATTCAGTACTTC.

This clone turned up a few times. V gene TRBV6-5 combines with J gene TRBJ1-6; 9 positions match TRBD1. The germline gives CDR1 MNHEY, CDR2 SVGAGI. The CDR3 is 15 residues long. With 3 bases clipped from V and 10 bases from J, the junction kept 7 bases outside the gene matches. The CDR3 coding sequence is TGTGCCAGCAGTTATTCCCGGACAGGGGACTCACCCCTCCACTTT. Translation: CASSYSRTGDSPLHF.

The V gene is TRBV30, the J gene TRBJ1-5; 12 nucleotides align to TRBD1. V lost 5 bases and J lost 3; bases outside the gene matches: 8. This CDR3 is built from 16 residues. Germline-derived CDR1 and CDR2 are GTSNPN and SVGIG (reference sequence). The CDR3 is CAWGKGQGAFNQPQHF. CDR3 coding DNA: TGTGCCTGGGGAAAGGGACAGGGGGCTTTCAATCAGCCCCAGCATTTT.

The rearrangement links TRBV5-4 to TRBJ2-7, with no clear D. Germline values: CDR1 SGHNT, CDR2 YYREEE (reference sequence). The CDR3 is 14 residues long. Deletions cut 2 bases from V and 3 bases from J, with 12 bases between. The CDR3 sequence: CASSLGRISYEQYF. The CDR3, as DNA: TGTGCCAGCAGCTTAGGTAGAATAAGCTACGAGCAGTACTTC.

This chain connects TRBV7-9 to TRBJ1-2; the D gene is possibly TRBD1 (5 bases). The CDR3 length is 14 residues. The V gene lost 5 bases and the J gene lost 4 bases, with 14 bases spanning the gap. CDR1 and CDR2 (germline): SEHNR, FQNEAQ (reference sequence). The CDR3 reads CASSQVHRSYGYTF. CDR3 sequence (DNA): TGTGCCAGCAGCCAAGTCCACAGGAGCTATGGCTACACCTTC.

The gene calls are TRBV27 and TRBJ2-7; 14 bases match TRBD2. CDR3 length: 15 residues. V lost 3 bases to trimming and J lost 4 bases; unmatched junction nucleotides: 2. Germline V gene sequence: CDR1 MNHEY, CDR2 SMNVEV (reference sequence). The CDR3 here is CASSLGTSGSYEQYF. The CDR3 DNA is TGTGCCAGCAGTTTGGGGACTAGCGGGAGTTACGAGCAGTACTTC.

This clone has just a few counts. The J gene is TRBJ2-7, the V gene TRBV28; 7 bases match TRBD1. This CDR3 is built from 14 residues. Germline V lookup: CDR1 MDHEN, CDR2 SYDVKM. The V gene end was trimmed by 6 bases and the J gene end by 5 bases; junction bases not matched to a gene: 10. DNA of the CDR3: TGTGCCAGCAGCACCTACAGGGGTTTTAACGAGCAGTACTTC. Residues: CASSTYRGFNEQYF.

The J gene is TRBJ1-2, the V gene TRBV5-1, with D tentatively TRBD1 (5 bases). The V gene lost 0 bases and the J gene lost 6 bases, with 18 bases spanning the gap. Looked up from germline, CDR1 is SGHRS and CDR2 is YFSETQ. The CDR3 has 16 amino acids. CDR3 DNA: TGCGCCAGCAGCTTGGGAGGTACAGCCCGGGGGGATGGCTACACCTTC. Translating gives CASSLGGTARGDGYTF.

This clone has only one observation. The V call is TRBV2, the J call TRBJ2-5, with D maybe TRBD2 (6 bases). Trimming removed 6 bases at V and 2 bases at J, with 10 bases between. CDR3 length: 13 residues. Germline CDR1 is SNHLY and CDR2 is FYNNEI. The CDR3 region is CASSWGEQETQYF. CDR3 nucleotide sequence: TGTGCCAGCAGCTGGGGGGAACAAGAGACCCAGTACTTC.

The rearrangement uses TRBV9 and TRBJ2-3; TRBD2 matches at 9 bases. Germline V gene lookup returns CDR1 SGDLS and CDR2 YYNGEE. This CDR3 spans 14 amino acids. Trimming took 3 bases from V and 1 from J; bases not matched to a gene: 0. The CDR3 sequence is CASSASGGTDTQYF. CDR3 bases: TGTGCCAGCAGCGCTAGCGGGGGCACAGATACGCAGTATTTT.

V and J are TRBV5-1 and TRBJ2-2; D is uncertain. V lost 2 bases, J lost 1 base, and 9 bases lay in between. Germline V gene data show CDR1 as SGHRS and CDR2 as YFSETQ. The CDR3 extends over 15 amino acids. CDR3 in amino acids: CASSFFVGNTGELFF. The CDR3 nucleotides are TGCGCCAGCAGCTTTTTCGTAGGGAACACCGGGGAGCTGTTTTTT.

The rearrangement uses TRBV27 and TRBJ1-2, with TRBD1 matching over 7 bases. The germline V gene encodes CDR1 MNHEY and CDR2 SMNVEV (reference sequence). V trimming: 6 bases; J trimming: 2 bases; junction bases outside the gene matches: 6. The CDR3 spans 14 residues. The CDR3 nucleotides read TGTGCCAGCAGAAGACAGGGCTCAAACTATGGCTACACCTTC. This gives the protein CASRRQGSNYGYTF.

V gene TRBV5-4 combines with J gene TRBJ2-3; the D is unclear. With 6 bases removed from V and 0 bases from J, the gap between germline ends came to 14 bases. CDR3 size: 15 residues. CDR1 and CDR2 from the germline V gene are SGHNT and YYREEE (reference sequence). DNA for the CDR3: TGTGCCAGCAACCTATGGGGTACTAGCACAGATACGCAGTATTTT. This codes for CASNLWGTSTDTQYF. Looking up the rest from reference TRBV5-4 and TRBJ2-3 gives the full variable domain: ETGVTQSPTHLIKTRGQQVTLRCSSQSGHNTVSWYQQALGQGPQFIFQYYREEENGRGNFPPRFSGLQFPNYSSELNVNALELDDSALYLCASNLWGTSTDTQYFGPGTRLTVL.